The TCR beta chain described here comes from a study of shared clonotypes between healthy human individuals. TCRdb keeps only in-frame clones here, not all; method: immunoSEQ multiplex PCR. The data hold approximately 320,000 clones, with roughly 84% observed a single time. This CDR3 has 17 residues. V lost 5 bases, J lost 3 bases, and 12 bases stayed unmatched. The V gene's germline CDR1 is SGHDN and CDR2 FVKESK. The J gene is TRBJ1-4, the V gene TRBV14; 7 bases map to TRBD1. Sequencing was done on a sample of memory CD8+ T cells sorted from blood. Subset denoted: CD45RO+ cells pooled with CCR7-negative TemRA cells. This sequence was found in a young man in good health. The CDR3 DNA follows: TGTGCCAGCAGCTCTGGACAGGCCCCGGGGGCTAATGAAAAACTGTTTTTT. This encodes CASSSGQAPGANEKLFF.